The 6 T cell receptor beta chains presented below share a single source sample, sequenced in a study of OX40 agonist ivuxolimab in advanced cancers. Profiled with immunoSEQ multiplex PCR; TCRdb holds only in-frame clones, not every one. The table includes more than 80,000 clones, 85% to 95% detected once. The source was CD4+ or CD8+ T cells sorted from blood, collected in a trial of the OX40 agonist ivuxolimab. The receptor source for this set is an adult with an advanced solid tumor such as melanoma, head and neck, liver or kidney cancer.

The J gene is TRBJ2-2, the V gene TRBV9; 8 nucleotides agree with TRBD1. The V gene's germline CDR1 is SGDLS and CDR2 YYNGEE. This CDR3 has 15 amino acids. Trimming at V came to 3 bases and at J to 4 bases, leaving 5 bases not matched to a gene. The DNA for the CDR3 is TGTGCCAGCAGCGCAAGCGACAGGGGCACCGGGGAGCTGTTTTTT. This codes for CASSASDRGTGELFF. The entire variable domain, with the rest obtained from reference TRBV9 and TRBJ2-2, is as follows: DSGVTQTPKHLITATGQRVTLRCSPRSGDLSVYWYQQSLDQGLQFLIQYYNGEERAKGNILERFSAQQFPDLHSELNLSSLELGDSALYFCASSASDRGTGELFFGEGSRLTVL.

The V call is TRBV6-1, the J call TRBJ1-2, with D possibly TRBD1 on 5 matching bases. V was clipped by 3 bases and J by 4 bases, with 9 bases between them. CDR3 length: 13 residues. Germline CDR1 is MNHNS and CDR2 is SASEGT. The CDR3 bases are TGTGCCAGCAGTGAGGGGGGAGGCTATGGCTACACCTTC. It encodes CASSEGGGYGYTF.

This clone was observed a single time. This sequence joins TRBV4-3 and TRBJ1-2; the D is unclear. The CDR3 consists of 14 residues. V dropped 0 bases and J dropped 4 bases, with 9 bases sitting between them. Looked up from germline, CDR1 is LGHNA and CDR2 is YSLEER. CDR3 sequence: CASSQEIVSYGYTF. The CDR3 bases are TGCGCCAGCAGCCAAGAGATAGTCAGCTATGGCTACACCTTC.

This sequence joins TRBV4-1 and TRBJ2-3; D tentatively reads TRBD1 or TRBD2 (6 bases each). V was pared by 6 bases and J by 0 bases, with 16 bases between. The germline CDR1 and CDR2 sequences are MGHRA and YSYEKL. CDR3 length: 16 residues. CDR3 amino acids: CASRRNRDLSTDTQYF. CDR3 DNA sequence: TGCGCCAGCAGGCGTAACAGGGACTTAAGCACAGATACGCAGTATTTT.

The rearrangement joins TRBV7-9 to TRBJ2-1; 7 bases are a match to TRBD1. V dropped 5 bases and J dropped 12; count of bases not matched to a gene: 10. CDR3 length: 13 amino acids. From germline, CDR1 is SEHNR and CDR2 FQNEAQ (reference sequence). Here the CDR3 reads CASSNYRGRGQFF. The CDR3 coding sequence is TGTGCCAGCAGCAATTACAGGGGAAGAGGGCAGTTCTTC.

This chain uses TRBV4-3 with TRBJ2-7; TRBD2 matches at 8 bases. CDR3 length: 15 amino acids. Germline CDR1 reads LGHNA; CDR2 reads YSLEER. The junction had 4 bases not matched to a gene; V was cut back by 3 bases and J by 0 bases. In nucleotides, the CDR3 is TGCGCCAGCAGCCACCACACTAGCGGCTCCTACGAGCAGTACTTC. Protein: CASSHHTSGSYEQYF.